These T cell receptor beta chains were read from a single sample in a study of blood T cell repertoires in COVID-19. Produced via immunoSEQ multiplex PCR; TCRdb's table is partial and in-frame only. The data contain about 410,000 clones, about 89% of them singletons. Sample: peripheral blood. These receptors were collected from a woman aged 40 to 55 with COVID-19, enrolled during active disease. Each CDR3 is given with its conserved first and last residue. The D gene is left open where the match is weak. The size of a clone is reported for some rows only, either as once, few or many, or as a class for expanded clones.

D | J | V | size | CDR3 | DNA
TRBD1 | TRBJ2-7 | TRBV10-3 | - | CAISESKDRATYEQYF | TGTGCCATCAGTGAATCTAAAGACAGGGCTACCTACGAGCAGTACTTC
TRBD1 | TRBJ1-5 | TRBV5-3 | - | CARSCGTGDQPQHF | TGTGCCAGAAGCTGCGGAACAGGGGACCAGCCCCAGCATTTT
TRBD1 | TRBJ1-1 | TRBV6-5 | - | CASRRQGPGTEAFF | TGTGCCAGCAGGCGACAGGGGCCAGGGACTGAAGCTTTCTTT
- | TRBJ1-1 | TRBV27 | - | CASSSVTGATEAFF | TGTGCCAGCAGTAGTGTTACGGGTGCCACTGAAGCTTTCTTT
TRBD2 | TRBJ2-7 | TRBV28 | few | CASRPLADHYEQYF | TGTGCCAGCAGACCACTAGCGGATCACTACGAGCAGTACTTC
- | TRBJ1-3 | TRBV7-8 | - | CASSFLQGNRDDSGNTIYF | TGTGCCAGCAGCTTCCTCCAAGGGAACAGGGATGACTCTGGAAACACCATATATTTT
- | TRBJ1-1 | TRBV15 | once | CATSRDQVPGAEAFF | TGTGCCACCAGCAGAGATCAAGTCCCAGGGGCTGAAGCTTTCTTT
TRBD2 | TRBJ2-1 | TRBV28 | - | CASRGLPLFSYNEQFF | TGTGCCAGCAGGGGACTACCCCTATTCTCCTACAATGAGCAGTTCTTC
TRBD1 | TRBJ2-1 | TRBV9 | - | CASSVSPGQGYNEQFF | TGTGCCAGCAGCGTCTCCCCCGGACAGGGGTACAATGAGCAGTTCTTC
TRBD1 | TRBJ1-4 | TRBV4-1 | - | CASSLRQGATNEKLFF | TGCGCCAGCAGCCTCCGACAGGGGGCAACTAATGAAAAACTGTTTTTT
- | TRBJ1-5 | TRBV2 | - | CASRGDSNQPQHF | TGTGCCAGCAGGGGCGATAGCAATCAGCCCCAGCATTTT
- | TRBJ1-3 | TRBV28 | - | CASSFRGTRPAMAGNTIYF | TGTGCCAGCAGTTTTAGGGGGACAAGGCCTGCGATGGCTGGAAACACCATATATTTT
TRBD1 | TRBJ1-5 | TRBV2 | - | CASSVGRGRNQPQHF | TGTGCCAGCAGTGTAGGCAGGGGGCGGAATCAGCCCCAGCATTTT
TRBD2 | TRBJ2-1 | TRBV10-3 | few | CATGGGGNEQFF | TGTGCCACCGGCGGGGGGGGCAATGAGCAGTTCTTC
- | TRBJ1-1 | TRBV9 | - | CASSVEGHPNTEAFF | TGTGCCAGCAGCGTAGAAGGACACCCGAACACTGAAGCTTTCTTT
- | TRBJ1-4 | TRBV7-9 | - | CASSLSETPNEKLFF | TGTGCCAGCAGCTTAAGCGAAACCCCTAATGAAAAACTGTTTTTT
- | TRBJ1-2 | TRBV4-3 | - | CASSQEWQGGGYGYTF | TGCGCCAGCAGCCAAGAATGGCAGGGAGGAGGCTATGGCTACACCTTC
- | TRBJ1-4 | TRBV30 | once | CAWSVSDEKLFF | TGTGCCTGGAGTGTATCGGATGAAAAACTGTTTTTT
- | TRBJ1-1 | TRBV27 | - | CASRQGEGWAEAFF | TGTGCCAGCCGACAAGGGGAGGGTTGGGCTGAAGCTTTCTTT
TRBD1 | TRBJ2-2 | TRBV10-3 | - | CAIRGTGTQGTGELFF | TGTGCCATCAGAGGGACAGGGACCCAGGGGACCGGGGAGCTGTTTTTT
TRBD1 | TRBJ1-1 | TRBV18 | - | CASSPSGGISTEAFF | TGTGCCAGCTCACCATCAGGGGGCATTAGTACTGAAGCTTTCTTT
- | TRBJ2-7 | TRBV6-5 | - | CASRTGGPSSYEQYF | TGTGCCAGCAGGACCGGGGGGCCTAGCTCCTACGAGCAGTACTTC
TRBD1 | TRBJ1-1 | TRBV6-4 | - | CASSVDRGVVPSF | TGTGCCAGCAGCGTTGACAGGGGAGTAGTGCCGTCCTTT
TRBD2 | TRBJ2-3 | TRBV6-2/TRBV6-3 | - | CASSLAGGSTDTQYF | TGTGCCAGCAGTTTGGCGGGGGGATCCACAGATACGCAGTATTTT
- | TRBJ1-2 | TRBV5-4 | - | CASSPRGGRYGYTF | TGTGCCAGCAGCCCACGAGGGGGACGCTATGGCTACACCTTC
- | TRBJ1-1 | TRBV9 | - | CASSVEPGGGTEAFF | TGTGCCAGCAGCGTAGAACCCGGGGGGGGAACTGAAGCTTTCTTT
TRBD1 | TRBJ1-5 | TRBV7-2 | - | CASSRTGFSNQPQHF | TGTGCCAGCAGCAGGACAGGGTTCAGCAATCAGCCCCAGCATTTT
TRBD1 | TRBJ2-5 | TRBV6-1 | - | CASSARDRGLEETQYF | TGTGCCAGCAGTGCGAGGGACAGGGGGCTTGAGGAGACCCAGTACTTC
TRBD1 | TRBJ2-7 | TRBV5-6 | - | CASSLGVLDRGHEQYF | TGTGCCAGCAGCTTGGGGGTTCTAGACAGGGGCCACGAGCAGTACTTC
TRBD1 | TRBJ1-3 | TRBV11-2 | - | CASSFGQARSGNTIYF | TGTGCCAGCAGTTTTGGACAGGCGCGCTCTGGAAACACCATATATTTT
- | TRBJ1-5 | TRBV4-3 | - | CASSQDRVQPQHF | TGCGCCAGCAGCCAAGATCGGGTTCAGCCCCAGCATTTT
- | TRBJ2-1 | TRBV7-8 | - | CASSSAILNEQFF | TGTGCCAGCAGCTCCGCGATCTTAAATGAGCAGTTCTTC
TRBD1 | TRBJ1-2 | TRBV29-1 | - | CSVEGGQGNNGYTF | TGCAGCGTCGAGGGGGGACAGGGAAATAATGGCTACACCTTC
- | TRBJ1-5 | TRBV11-2 | - | CASSLAPRNQPQHF | TGTGCCAGCAGCTTAGCCCCCAGAAATCAGCCCCAGCATTTT
- | TRBJ1-5 | TRBV18 | - | CASSQGGGGNQPQHF | TGTGCCAGCTCACAGGGTGGAGGCGGCAATCAGCCCCAGCATTTT